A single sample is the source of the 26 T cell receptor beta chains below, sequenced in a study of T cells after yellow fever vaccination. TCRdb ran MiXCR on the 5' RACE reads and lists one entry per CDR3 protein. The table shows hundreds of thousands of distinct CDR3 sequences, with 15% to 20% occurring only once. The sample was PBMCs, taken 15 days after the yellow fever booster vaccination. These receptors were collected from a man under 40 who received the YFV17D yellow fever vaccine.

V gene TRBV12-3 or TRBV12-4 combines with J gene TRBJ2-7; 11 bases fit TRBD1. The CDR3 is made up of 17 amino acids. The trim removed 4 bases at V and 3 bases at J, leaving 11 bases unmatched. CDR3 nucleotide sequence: TGTGCCAGCAGTTCATCCCCGGGACAGGGGGTGAGCTACGAGCAGTACTTC. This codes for CASSSSPGQGVSYEQYF.

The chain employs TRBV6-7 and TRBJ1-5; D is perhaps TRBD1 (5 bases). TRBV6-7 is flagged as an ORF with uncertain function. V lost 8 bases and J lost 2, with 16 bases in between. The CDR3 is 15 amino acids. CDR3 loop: CASEEGPRGNQPQHF. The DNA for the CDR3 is TGTGCCAGCGAAGAGGGACCAAGAGGCAATCAGCCCCAGCATTTT.

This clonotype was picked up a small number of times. DNA for the CDR3: TGTGCGATCGAAGACCCCATCAGGGATACGCAGTATTTT. It specifies CAIEDPIRDTQYF. The chain has TRBV10-3 and TRBJ2-3, with D unclear. CDR1 and CDR2 from the germline V gene are ENHRY and SYGVKD. This CDR3 has 13 residues.

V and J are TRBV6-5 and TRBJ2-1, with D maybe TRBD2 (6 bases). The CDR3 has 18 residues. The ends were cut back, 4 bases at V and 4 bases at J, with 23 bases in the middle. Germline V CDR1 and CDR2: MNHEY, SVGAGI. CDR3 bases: TGTGCCAGCAGTTCCTCTCGGGTACGGGGGACCTCATACAATGAGCAGTTCTTC. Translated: CASSSSRVRGTSYNEQFF.

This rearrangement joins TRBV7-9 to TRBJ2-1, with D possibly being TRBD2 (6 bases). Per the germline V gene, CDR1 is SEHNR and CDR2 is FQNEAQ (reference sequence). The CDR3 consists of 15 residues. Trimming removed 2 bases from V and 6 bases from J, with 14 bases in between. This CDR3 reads CASSLREKVGNEQFF. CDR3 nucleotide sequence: TGTGCCAGCAGCTTACGGGAGAAGGTCGGCAATGAGCAGTTCTTC. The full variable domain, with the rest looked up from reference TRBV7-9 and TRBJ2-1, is DTGVSQNPRHKITKRGQNVTFRCDPISEHNRLYWYRQTLGQGPEFLTYFQNEAQLEKSRLLSDRFSAERPKGSFSTLEIQRTEQGDSAMYLCASSLREKVGNEQFFGPGTRLTVL.

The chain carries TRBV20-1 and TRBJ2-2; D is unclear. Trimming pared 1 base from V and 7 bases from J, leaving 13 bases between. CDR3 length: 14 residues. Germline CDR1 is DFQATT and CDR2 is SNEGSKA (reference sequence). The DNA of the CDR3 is TGCAGTGCTAGAGGTGGCGGTCGAGGCGGGGAGCTGTTTTTT. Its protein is CSARGGGRGGELFF.

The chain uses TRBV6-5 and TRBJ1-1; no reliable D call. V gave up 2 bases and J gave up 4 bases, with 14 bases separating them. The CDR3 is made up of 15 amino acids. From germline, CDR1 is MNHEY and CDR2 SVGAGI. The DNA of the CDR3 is TGTGCCAGCAGTTACAATCTCGGCGGCGCCACTGAAGCTTTCTTT. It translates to CASSYNLGGATEAFF.

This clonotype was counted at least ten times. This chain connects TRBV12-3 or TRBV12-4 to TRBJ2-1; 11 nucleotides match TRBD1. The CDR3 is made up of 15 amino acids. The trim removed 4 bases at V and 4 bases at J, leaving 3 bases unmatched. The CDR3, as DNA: TGTGCCAGCAGTTGGGGGACAGGGGGATACAATGAGCAGTTCTTC. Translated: CASSWGTGGYNEQFF.

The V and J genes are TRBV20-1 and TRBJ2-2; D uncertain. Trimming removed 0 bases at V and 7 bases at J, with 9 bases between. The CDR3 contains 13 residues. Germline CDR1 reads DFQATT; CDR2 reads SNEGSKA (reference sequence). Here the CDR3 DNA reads TGCAGTGCTAGAGACTCGGTTTACGGGGAGCTGTTTTTT. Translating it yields CSARDSVYGELFF.

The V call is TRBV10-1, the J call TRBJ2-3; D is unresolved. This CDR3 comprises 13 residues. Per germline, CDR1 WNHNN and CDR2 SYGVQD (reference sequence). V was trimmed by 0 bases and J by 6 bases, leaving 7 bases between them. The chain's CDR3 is CASSESLSDTQYF. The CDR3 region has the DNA TGCGCCAGCAGTGAGTCCCTGTCGGATACGCAGTATTTT.

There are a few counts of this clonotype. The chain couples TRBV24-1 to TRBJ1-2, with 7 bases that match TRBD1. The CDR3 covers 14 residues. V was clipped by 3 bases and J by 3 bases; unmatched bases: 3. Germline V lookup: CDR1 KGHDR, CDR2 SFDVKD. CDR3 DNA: TGTGCCACCAGTGATCCCGGGACAGACTATGGCTACACCTTC. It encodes CATSDPGTDYGYTF.

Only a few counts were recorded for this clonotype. CDR3 protein: CSASETSGTDTQYF. The CDR3 bases are TGCAGTGCTAGCGAGACTAGCGGCACAGATACGCAGTATTTT. This chain joins TRBV20-1 and TRBJ2-3, with 8 bases matching TRBD2. CDR1 is DFQATT and CDR2 is SNEGSKA in the germline V gene (reference sequence). Trimming at V came to 3 bases and at J to 1 base, leaving 3 bases not matched to a gene. The CDR3 is made up of 14 amino acids.

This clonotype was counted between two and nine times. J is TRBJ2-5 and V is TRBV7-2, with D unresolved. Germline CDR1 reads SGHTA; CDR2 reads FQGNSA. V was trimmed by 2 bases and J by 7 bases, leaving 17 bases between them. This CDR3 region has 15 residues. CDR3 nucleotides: TGTGCCAGCAGCTTAAGACATACCGCCCCAGGGACCCAGTACTTC. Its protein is CASSLRHTAPGTQYF. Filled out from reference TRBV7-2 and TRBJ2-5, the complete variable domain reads GAGVSQSPSNKVTEKGKDVELRCDPISGHTALYWYRQSLGQGLEFLIYFQGNSAPDKSGLPSDRFSAERTGGSVSTLTIQRTQQEDSAVYLCASSLRHTAPGTQYFGPGTRLLVL.

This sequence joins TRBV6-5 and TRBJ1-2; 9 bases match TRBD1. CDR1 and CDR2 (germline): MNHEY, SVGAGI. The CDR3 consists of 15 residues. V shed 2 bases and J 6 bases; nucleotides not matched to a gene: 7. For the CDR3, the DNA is TGTGCCAGCAGTTACATCGCGACAGGGGGAAATGGCTACACCTTC. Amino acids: CASSYIATGGNGYTF.

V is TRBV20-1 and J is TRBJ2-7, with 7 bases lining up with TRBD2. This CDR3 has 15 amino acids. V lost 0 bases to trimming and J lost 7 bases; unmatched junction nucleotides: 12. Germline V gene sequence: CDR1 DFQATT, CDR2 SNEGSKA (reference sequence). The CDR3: CSARDLRGYATEQYF. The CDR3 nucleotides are TGCAGTGCTAGAGATCTGCGGGGGTACGCTACGGAGCAGTACTTC.

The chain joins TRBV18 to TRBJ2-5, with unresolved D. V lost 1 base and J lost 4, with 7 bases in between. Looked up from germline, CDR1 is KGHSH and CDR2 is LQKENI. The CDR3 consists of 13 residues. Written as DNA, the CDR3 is TGTGCCAGCTCACCACGGCTGACAGAGACCCAGTACTTC. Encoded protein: CASSPRLTETQYF. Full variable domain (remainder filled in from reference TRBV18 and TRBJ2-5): NAGVMQNPRHLVRRRGQEARLRCSPMKGHSHVYWYRQLPEEGLKFMVYLQKENIIDESGMPKERFSAEFPKEGPSILRIQQVVRGDSAAYFCASSPRLTETQYFGPGTRLLVL.

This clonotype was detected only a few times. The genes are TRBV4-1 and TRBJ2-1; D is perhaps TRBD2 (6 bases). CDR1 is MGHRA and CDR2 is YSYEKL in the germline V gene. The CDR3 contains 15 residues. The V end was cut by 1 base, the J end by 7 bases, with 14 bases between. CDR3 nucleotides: TGCGCCAGCAGCCAAGTCGTCGGGGGTTCAAATGAGCAGTTCTTC. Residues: CASSQVVGGSNEQFF.

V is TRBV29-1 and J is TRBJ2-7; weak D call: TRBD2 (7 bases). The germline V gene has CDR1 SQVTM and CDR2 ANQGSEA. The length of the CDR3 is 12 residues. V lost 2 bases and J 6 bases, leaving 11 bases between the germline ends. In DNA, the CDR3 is TGCAGCGTTGAAAACAGGGAGGGCGAGCAGTACTTC. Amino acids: CSVENREGEQYF.

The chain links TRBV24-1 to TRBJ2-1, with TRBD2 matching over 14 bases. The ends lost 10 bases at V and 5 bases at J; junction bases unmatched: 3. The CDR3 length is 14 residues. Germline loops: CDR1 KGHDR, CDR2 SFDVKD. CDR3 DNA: TGTGCCACACAGACTAGCGGGAGGGACAATGAGCAGTTCTTC. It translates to CATQTSGRDNEQFF.

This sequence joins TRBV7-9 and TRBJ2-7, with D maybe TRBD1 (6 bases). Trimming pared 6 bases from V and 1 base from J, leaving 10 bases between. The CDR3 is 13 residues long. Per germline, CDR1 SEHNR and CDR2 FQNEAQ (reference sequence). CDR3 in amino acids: CASRGDTSYEQYF. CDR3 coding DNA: TGTGCCAGCAGAGGGGACACTTCCTACGAGCAGTACTTC.

CDR3 amino acids: CSARVDAGEDAYEQYF. The CDR3 DNA is TGCAGTGCTAGAGTAGATGCGGGAGAGGACGCCTACGAGCAGTACTTC. This rearrangement joins TRBV20-1 to TRBJ2-7; the match to TRBD2 covers 7 bases. The CDR3 has 16 residues. After removal of 1 base from V and 2 bases from J, the junction contained 11 bases not matched to a gene. Looked up from germline, CDR1 is DFQATT and CDR2 is SNEGSKA (reference sequence).

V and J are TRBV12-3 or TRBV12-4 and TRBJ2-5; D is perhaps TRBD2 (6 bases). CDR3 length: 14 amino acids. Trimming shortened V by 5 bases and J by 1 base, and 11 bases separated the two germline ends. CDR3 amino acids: CASSPGVSQETQYF. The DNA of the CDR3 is TGTGCCAGCAGTCCGGGGGTTAGCCAAGAGACCCAGTACTTC.

The CDR3 bases are TGTGCCAGCAGGTTTGGGTCCGTAGCAGATACGCAGTATTTT. This sequence encodes CASRFGSVADTQYF. The rearrangement joins TRBV2 to TRBJ2-3, with D uncertain. Germline V gene data show CDR1 as SNHLY and CDR2 as FYNNEI. The V gene lost 6 bases and the J gene lost 4 bases, with 14 bases spanning the gap. The CDR3 has 14 residues.

The CDR3 spells CSVDQLNTGELFF. In DNA, the CDR3 is TGCAGCGTTGACCAATTGAACACCGGGGAGCTGTTTTTT. This sequence joins TRBV29-1 and TRBJ2-2; the D is unclear. Germline lookup yields CDR1 SQVTM and CDR2 ANQGSEA. The V end lost 3 bases, the J end lost 1 base, and 6 bases lay between the germline ends. The CDR3 has 13 amino acids.

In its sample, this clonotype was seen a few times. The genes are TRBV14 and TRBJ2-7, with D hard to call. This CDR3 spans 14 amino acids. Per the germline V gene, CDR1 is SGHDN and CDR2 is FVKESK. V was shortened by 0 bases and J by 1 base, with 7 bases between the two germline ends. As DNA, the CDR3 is TGTGCCAGCAGCCAAGACAGGCATTCCTACGAGCAGTACTTC. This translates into CASSQDRHSYEQYF.

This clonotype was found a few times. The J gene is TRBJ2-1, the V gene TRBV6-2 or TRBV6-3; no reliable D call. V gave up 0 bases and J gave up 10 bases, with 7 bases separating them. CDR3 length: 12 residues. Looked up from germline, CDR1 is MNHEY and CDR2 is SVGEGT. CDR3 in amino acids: CASSYSRREQFF. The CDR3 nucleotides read TGTGCCAGCAGTTACTCGAGACGAGAGCAGTTCTTC.